This T cell receptor beta chain was sequenced in a study of blood T cell repertoires in COVID-19. Background on the study: Sources were T cells, B-cell-depleted T cells, or PBMCs; the material itself was cDNA or gDNA.

Germline loops: CDR1 SEHNR, CDR2 FQNEAQ (reference sequence). The junction had 3 bases not matched to a gene; V was cut back by 5 bases and J by 2 bases. This CDR3 has 16 residues. In the study's own analysis: Cell counts per sample came from amplifying reference gene primers. Some clones are missing from TCRdb's copy, which holds only in-frame ones; the method was immunoSEQ multiplex PCR. That table is the source of V, J and clone size, and D and trimming were worked out from the DNA. Here the sample spans a few hundred thousand clones, around 84% being singletons. This clone was observed once. This TCR was recovered from a woman aged 18 to 35 with acute or convalescent COVID-19. The sequenced material came from peripheral blood. The V and J genes are TRBV7-9 and TRBJ2-1; 13 bases align to TRBD2. The CDR3 bases are TGTGCCAGCAGCCAGACTAGCGGGGGGACCTACAATGAGCAGTTCTTC. The encoded protein is CASSQTSGGTYNEQFF.